This paragraph covers one T cell receptor (beta chain) sequence. Its antigen is still unknown. The sample is drawn from a study of molecular identifiers for immune sequencing clone quantification. Trimming removed 6 bases from V and 5 bases from J, with 25 bases in between. The CDR3 has 17 residues. Germline V lookup: CDR1 MNHEY, CDR2 SVGEGT. Naive CD8 T cells underwent sorting with the CD8+CD4-CCR7+CD45RA+ definition. Whole-study results and caveats: Jurkat TCR RNA spiked in from one cell (amid more than 850,000 naive cells) was reportedly detectable.

MiXCR was run by TCRdb on the PCR reads, yielding one entry per CDR3 protein. Of about 320,000 distinct CDR3 sequences in the sample, about a fifth were seen once. Material: naive CD8+ T cells from blood, with Jurkat cell RNA spiked in. Specified subset: FACS-sorted CD8+CD4-CCR7+CD45RA+ naive T cells. This TCR derives from a human donor in good health. Some libraries in this study had Jurkat cell RNA spiked in. This sequence joins TRBV6-2 or TRBV6-3 and TRBJ2-5, with a weak D call TRBD2 (5 bases). This chain's CDR3 is CASSPRETERPGETQYF. The CDR3 coding sequence is TGTGCCAGCAGCCCTAGAGAAACAGAACGTCCGGGGGAGACCCAGTACTTC.